The 17 T cell receptor beta chains reported below all come from one sample, sequenced in a study of neurological immune-mediated disorders. MiXCR, applied by TCRdb to the 5' RACE reads, yields one record per CDR3 protein. This sample carries more than 45,000 distinct CDR3 sequences, approximately 10% of them seen once, and the ten largest clones take less than 2%. Input material: PBMCs. All receptors derive from a man aged 55 to 70 in good health.

This clonotype was counted many times. The chain employs TRBV5-1 and TRBJ2-7, with 8 bases fitting TRBD2. This CDR3 has 16 residues. The V gene's germline CDR1 is SGHRS and CDR2 YFSETQ. Unmatched junction bases numbered 7, after V lost 1 base and J lost 1 base. CDR3 bases: TGCGCCAGCAGCTTGTCCCACGGGGGGGGTTCCTACGAGCAGTACTTC. Translation gives CASSLSHGGGSYEQYF.

The genes are TRBV7-2 and TRBJ1-1; D is possibly TRBD1 (6 bases). Germline V gene data show CDR1 as SGHTA and CDR2 as FQGNSA. Trimming took 5 bases from V and 5 from J, leaving 12 bases between them. The CDR3 covers 13 residues. The CDR3 nucleotides read TGTGCCAGCAGCCACGGACAGACGACTGAAGCTTTCTTT. This encodes CASSHGQTTEAFF.

Ten or more counts support this clonotype. The genes are TRBV11-2 and TRBJ2-1, with D possibly called TRBD1 or TRBD2 (7 bases each). This CDR3 contains 14 residues. With 5 bases removed from V and 6 bases from J, the gap between germline ends came to 14 bases. Germline CDR1 reads SGHAT; CDR2 reads FQNNGV. This CDR3 is CASSAGGGRNEQFF. The CDR3 nucleotides read TGTGCCAGCAGCGCAGGGGGGGGGCGCAATGAGCAGTTCTTC.

Details on this clonotype: A clone one base away is much larger, so this may be a read error. The chain joins TRBV7-2 to TRBJ2-3; D remains unclear. Trimming removed 5 bases at V and 2 bases at J, with 11 bases between. The CDR3 spans 14 residues. CDR1 and CDR2 from the germline V gene are SGHTA and FQGNSA. In nucleotides, the CDR3 is TGTGCCAGCAGCCCTGCTCCCCTCACAGATACGCAGTATTTT. This encodes CASSPAPLTDTQYF. Using reference TRBV7-2 and TRBJ2-3 for the parts outside the CDR3, the full variable domain is GAGVSQSPSNKVTEKGKDVELRCDPISGHTALYWYRQSLGQGLEFLIYFQGNSAPDKSGLPSDRFSAERTGGSVSTLTIQRTQQEDSAVYLCASSPAPLTDTQYFGPGTRLTVL.

Many counts were recorded for this clonotype. V and J are TRBV20-1 and TRBJ2-7, with 9 nucleotides matching TRBD2. The germline gives CDR1 DFQATT, CDR2 SNEGSKA (reference sequence). Germline trimming cut 6 bases from V and 3 bases from J; bases unmatched to any gene: 6. This CDR3 region has 13 residues. CDR3 in amino acids: CSAGSSGGYEQYF. As DNA, the CDR3 is TGCAGTGCAGGGAGTAGCGGGGGCTACGAGCAGTACTTC.

There are many counts of this clonotype. This chain connects TRBV5-1 to TRBJ1-1; possibly TRBD1 for D (5 bases). The ends were cut back, 4 bases at V and 7 bases at J, with 17 bases in the middle. CDR1 SGHRS and CDR2 YFSETQ come from the germline V gene. The CDR3 is 14 residues long. CDR3 sequence reads: CASSPGRGEDEAFF. DNA of the CDR3: TGCGCCAGCAGCCCTGGGCGGGGGGAGGATGAAGCTTTCTTT.

This clonotype was found a few times. The chain carries TRBV20-1 and TRBJ2-7; D unclear. V was cut by 0 bases and J by 3 bases, with 3 bases left in between. This CDR3 contains 11 residues. From germline, CDR1 is DFQATT and CDR2 SNEGSKA (reference sequence). The CDR3 bases are TGCAGTGCTAGAGATAACTACGAGCAGTACTTC. Its translation: CSARDNYEQYF.

This clonotype was found many times. The V call is TRBV7-9, the J call TRBJ2-7; tentative D call: TRBD2 (5 bases). CDR3 length: 15 amino acids. The germline V and J ends were trimmed by 4 bases and 0 bases, with 13 bases remaining between them. The germline CDR1 and CDR2 sequences are SEHNR and FQNEAQ (reference sequence). CDR3 sequence reads: CASSWPGISSYEQYF. DNA for the CDR3: TGTGCCAGCAGCTGGCCCGGGATAAGCTCCTACGAGCAGTACTTC.

This clonotype was detected many times. The chain employs TRBV7-9 and TRBJ2-6, with D possibly TRBD1 on 6 matching bases. Per germline, CDR1 SEHNR and CDR2 FQNEAQ (reference sequence). With 5 bases removed from V and 4 bases from J, the gap between germline ends came to 12 bases. The CDR3 extends over 15 amino acids. DNA for the CDR3: TGTGCCAGCAGCACACAGGGCCTCGGGGCCAACGTCCTGACTTTC. This translates into CASSTQGLGANVLTF.

This clonotype was found many times. The chain combines TRBV20-1 with TRBJ2-1, with D unresolved. CDR3 length: 14 amino acids. Germline V gives CDR1 DFQATT, CDR2 SNEGSKA (reference sequence). CDR3 region: CSRPKSPGYNEQFF. The CDR3 region has the DNA TGCAGCCGACCTAAGTCACCTGGCTACAATGAGCAGTTCTTC.

The chain has TRBV15 and TRBJ2-5; TRBD2 agrees at 13 bases. The germline gives CDR1 LNHNV, CDR2 YYDKDF (reference sequence). CDR3 size: 14 residues. V lost 1 base to trimming and J lost 13 bases; unmatched junction nucleotides: 6. The CDR3 DNA sequence: TGTGCCACCAGCAGAGGTACTAGCGGGGGGGCCCCGTACTTC. Its translation is CATSRGTSGGAPYF.

In this sample, this clonotype turned up many times. The chain links TRBV4-3 to TRBJ1-1; no clear D gene. V was pared by 1 base and J by 3 bases, with 9 bases between. This CDR3 comprises 14 residues. Germline V gene lookup returns CDR1 LGHNA and CDR2 YSLEER. The DNA of the CDR3 is TGCGCCAGCAGCCAAGCCTCTAGAGACACTGAAGCTTTCTTT. As protein: CASSQASRDTEAFF.

This clonotype occurred many times. J is TRBJ1-1 and V is TRBV7-2, with TRBD1 matching over 7 bases. V lost 2 bases to trimming and J lost 5 bases; unmatched junction nucleotides: 5. The CDR3 consists of 14 residues. The V gene's germline CDR1 is SGHTA and CDR2 FQGNSA. CDR3 DNA sequence: TGTGCCAGCAGCTTAAGACAGGGAGATACTGAAGCTTTCTTT. It encodes CASSLRQGDTEAFF.

Note on this clonotype: Germline and junction disagree at one end, which may indicate a read error. The DNA of the CDR3 is TGTGTCAGCAGCCTGTCGAAGGTAAACGGGAATCAGCCCCAGCATTTT. Translating gives CVSSLSKVNGNQPQHF. This chain joins TRBV7-9 and TRBJ1-5; no firm D call. Germline V gives CDR1 SEHNR, CDR2 FQNEAQ (reference sequence). The CDR3 extends over 16 amino acids.

This clonotype was observed at least ten times. The V and J genes are TRBV7-2 and TRBJ1-1; the D gene is possibly TRBD1 (5 bases). CDR1 is SGHTA, CDR2 FQGNSA, per germline. With 6 bases removed from V and 6 bases from J, the gap between germline ends came to 11 bases. This CDR3 region has 12 residues. The CDR3 DNA reads as TGTGCCAGCAGACGCCAGGGAGCTGAAGCTTTCTTT. Residues: CASRRQGAEAFF.

This clonotype was counted ten times or more. The rearrangement links TRBV20-1 to TRBJ2-7; TRBD2 might be the D (7 bases). This CDR3 region has 13 residues. Trimming cost V 3 bases and J 2 bases, with 11 bases left between them. Germline assignment: CDR1 DFQATT and CDR2 SNEGSKA (reference sequence). CDR3 amino acids: CSASGGGPYEQYF. The CDR3 DNA is TGCAGTGCTAGCGGCGGGGGCCCCTACGAGCAGTACTTC.

This clonotype was counted at least ten times. The rearrangement joins TRBV5-1 to TRBJ2-5, with 8 bases identical to TRBD2. This CDR3 is 14 amino acids long. Trimming removed 5 bases from V and 4 bases from J; junction bases left unmatched: 7. The germline V gene has CDR1 SGHRS and CDR2 YFSETQ. The CDR3 is CASRAATSGETQYF. In DNA, the CDR3 is TGCGCCAGCAGAGCAGCCACTAGCGGAGAGACCCAGTACTTC.